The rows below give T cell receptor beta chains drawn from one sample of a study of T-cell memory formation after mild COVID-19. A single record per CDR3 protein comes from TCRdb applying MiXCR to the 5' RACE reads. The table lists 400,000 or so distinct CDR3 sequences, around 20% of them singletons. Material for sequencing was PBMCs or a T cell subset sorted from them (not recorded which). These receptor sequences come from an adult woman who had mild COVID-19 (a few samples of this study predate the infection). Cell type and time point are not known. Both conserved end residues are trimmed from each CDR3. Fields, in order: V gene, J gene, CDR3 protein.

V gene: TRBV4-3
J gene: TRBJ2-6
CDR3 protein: ASSQERGGWTGANVLT

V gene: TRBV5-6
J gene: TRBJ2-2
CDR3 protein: ASTFGIGRSGELF

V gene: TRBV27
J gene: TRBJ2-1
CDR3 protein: ASSLGRGSNEQF

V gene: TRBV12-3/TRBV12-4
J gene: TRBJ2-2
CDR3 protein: ASSLRGAGNTGELF

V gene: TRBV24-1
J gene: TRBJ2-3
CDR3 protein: ATSDSGTSVKSTDTQY

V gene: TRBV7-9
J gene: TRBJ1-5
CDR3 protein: ASSSRENQPQH

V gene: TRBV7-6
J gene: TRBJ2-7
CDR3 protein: ASKCPRRSGDSYEQY

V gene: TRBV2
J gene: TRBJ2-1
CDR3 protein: ASNGWSANEQF

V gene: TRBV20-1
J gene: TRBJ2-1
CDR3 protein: SAGASTGTVHNEQF

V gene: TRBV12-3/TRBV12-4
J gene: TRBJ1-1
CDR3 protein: ASSRQGTNTEAF

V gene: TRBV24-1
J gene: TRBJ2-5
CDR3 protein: ATSDHNGVGTQY

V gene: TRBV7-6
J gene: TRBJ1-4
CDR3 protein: ASSYRVKNEKLF

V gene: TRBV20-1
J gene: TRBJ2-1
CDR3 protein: SARLRGAYNEQF

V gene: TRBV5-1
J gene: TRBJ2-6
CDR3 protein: ASGASGASWSSGANVLT

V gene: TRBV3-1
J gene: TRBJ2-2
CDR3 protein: ASSQEISGGASPGELF

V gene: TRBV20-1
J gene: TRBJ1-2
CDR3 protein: SARDLGQSFGYT

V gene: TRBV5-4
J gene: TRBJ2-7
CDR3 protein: ASTPYPGQASYEQY

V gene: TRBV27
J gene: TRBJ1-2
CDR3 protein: ASSLTGTRGRMDGYT

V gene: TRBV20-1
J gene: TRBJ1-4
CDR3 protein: SASKAGIEEKLF

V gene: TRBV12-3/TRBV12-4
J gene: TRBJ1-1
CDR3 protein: ASSSQAMNTEAF

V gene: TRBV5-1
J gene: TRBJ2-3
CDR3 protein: ASSTGADTQY

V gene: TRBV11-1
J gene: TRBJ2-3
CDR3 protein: ASGPYGDTDTQY

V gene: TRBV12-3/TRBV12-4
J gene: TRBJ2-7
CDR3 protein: ASSLVRDRKNEQY

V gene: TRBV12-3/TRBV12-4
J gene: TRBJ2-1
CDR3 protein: ASSGTRGYNEQF

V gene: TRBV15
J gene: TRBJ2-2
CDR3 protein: ATSKDNTGELF

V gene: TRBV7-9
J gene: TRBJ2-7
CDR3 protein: ASSLSSQVYEQY

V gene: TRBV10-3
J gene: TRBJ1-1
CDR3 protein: ATLGTGIGTEAF